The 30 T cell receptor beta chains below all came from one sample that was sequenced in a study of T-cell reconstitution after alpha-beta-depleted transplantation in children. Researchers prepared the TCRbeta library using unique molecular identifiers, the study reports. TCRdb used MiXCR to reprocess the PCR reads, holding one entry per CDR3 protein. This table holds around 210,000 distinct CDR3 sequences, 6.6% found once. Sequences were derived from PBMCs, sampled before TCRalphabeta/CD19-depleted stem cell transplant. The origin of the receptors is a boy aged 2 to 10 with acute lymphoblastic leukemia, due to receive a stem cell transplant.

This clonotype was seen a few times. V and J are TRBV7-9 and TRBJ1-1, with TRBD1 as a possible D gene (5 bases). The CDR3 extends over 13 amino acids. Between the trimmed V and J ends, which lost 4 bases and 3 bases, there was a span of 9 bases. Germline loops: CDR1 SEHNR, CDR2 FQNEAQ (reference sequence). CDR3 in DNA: TGTGCCAGCAGCTCCAGGGCGGACACTGAAGCTTTCTTT. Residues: CASSSRADTEAFF.

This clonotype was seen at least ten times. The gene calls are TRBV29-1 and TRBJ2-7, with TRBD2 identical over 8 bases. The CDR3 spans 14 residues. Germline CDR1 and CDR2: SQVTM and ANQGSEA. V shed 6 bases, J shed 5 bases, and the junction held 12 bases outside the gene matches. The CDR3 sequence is CSVVLAGPMNEQYF. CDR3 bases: TGCAGCGTGGTATTAGCGGGACCCATGAACGAGCAGTACTTC.

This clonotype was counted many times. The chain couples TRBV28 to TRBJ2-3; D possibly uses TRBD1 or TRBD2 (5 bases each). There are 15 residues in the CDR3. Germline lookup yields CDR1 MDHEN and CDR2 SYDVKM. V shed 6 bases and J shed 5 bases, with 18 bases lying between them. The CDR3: CASRQDQGVLDTQYF. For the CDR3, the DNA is TGTGCCAGCAGACAGGACCAGGGAGTATTAGATACGCAGTATTTT. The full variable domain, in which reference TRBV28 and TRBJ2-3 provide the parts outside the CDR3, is DVKVTQSSRYLVKRTGEKVFLECVQDMDHENMFWYRQDPGLGLRLIYFSYDVKMKEKGDIPEGYSVSREKKERFSLILESASTNQTSMYLCASRQDQGVLDTQYFGPGTRLTVL.

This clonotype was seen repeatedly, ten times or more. CDR3 DNA: TGTGCCAGCAGTTTGCAGGAAGGCTCTGGAAACACCATATATTTT. Protein product: CASSLQEGSGNTIYF. The V and J genes are TRBV6-2 or TRBV6-3 and TRBJ1-3; D uncertain. CDR1 MNHEY and CDR2 SVGEGT come from the germline V gene. The length of the CDR3 is 15 residues. V lost 4 bases to trimming and J lost 0 bases, with 10 bases between them.

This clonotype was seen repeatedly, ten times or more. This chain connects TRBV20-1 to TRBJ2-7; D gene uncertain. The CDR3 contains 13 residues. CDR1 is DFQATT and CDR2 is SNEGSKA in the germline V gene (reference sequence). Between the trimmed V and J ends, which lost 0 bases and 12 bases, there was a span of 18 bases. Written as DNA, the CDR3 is TGCAGTGCTAGAGATGTGACCCACATGCGGATGTACTTC. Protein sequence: CSARDVTHMRMYF.

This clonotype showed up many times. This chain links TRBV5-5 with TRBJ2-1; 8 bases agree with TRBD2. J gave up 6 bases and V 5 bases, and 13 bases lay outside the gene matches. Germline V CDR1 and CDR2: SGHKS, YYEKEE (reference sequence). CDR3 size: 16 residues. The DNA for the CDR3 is TGTGCCAGCAGTTTTTCGGGGGGGGCCTTAATCAATGAGCAGTTCTTC. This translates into CASSFSGGALINEQFF.

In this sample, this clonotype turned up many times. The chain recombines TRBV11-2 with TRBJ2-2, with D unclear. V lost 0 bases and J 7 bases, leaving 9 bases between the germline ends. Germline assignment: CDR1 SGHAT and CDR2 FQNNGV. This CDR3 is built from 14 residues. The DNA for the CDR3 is TGTGCCAGCAGCTTAGAAATACTTGTCGGGGAGCTGTTTTTT. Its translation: CASSLEILVGELFF.

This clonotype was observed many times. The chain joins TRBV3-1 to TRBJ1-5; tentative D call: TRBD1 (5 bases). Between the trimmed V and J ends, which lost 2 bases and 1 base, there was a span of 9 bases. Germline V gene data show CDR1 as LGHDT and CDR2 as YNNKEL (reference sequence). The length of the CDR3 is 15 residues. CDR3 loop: CASSQSKGSNQPQHF. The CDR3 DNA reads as TGTGCCAGCAGCCAATCGAAGGGGAGCAATCAGCCCCAGCATTTT.

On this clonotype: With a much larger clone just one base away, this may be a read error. For the CDR3, the DNA is TGTGCCACCAGCTTAGAGGGACCCTACGATACGCAGTATTTT. The encoded protein is CATSLEGPYDTQYF. The rearrangement joins TRBV7-2 to TRBJ2-3; the D gene could be TRBD1 or TRBD2 (5 bases each). Germline V gene sequence: CDR1 SGHTA, CDR2 FQGNSA. The CDR3 consists of 14 residues.

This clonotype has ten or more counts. In DNA, the CDR3 is TGCAGCGCTGACGCGAACACTGAAGCTTTCTTT. It translates to CSADANTEAFF. The chain joins TRBV29-1 to TRBJ1-1; D remains ambiguous. Germline-derived CDR1 and CDR2 are SQVTM and ANQGSEA. This CDR3 is 11 amino acids long. Between the trimmed V and J ends, which lost 7 bases and 1 base, there was a span of 7 bases.

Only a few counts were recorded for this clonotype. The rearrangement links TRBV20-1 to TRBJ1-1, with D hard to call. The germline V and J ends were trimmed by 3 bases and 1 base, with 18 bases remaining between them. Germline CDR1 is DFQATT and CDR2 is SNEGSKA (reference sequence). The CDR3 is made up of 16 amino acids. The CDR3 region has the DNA TGCAGTGCTAGGGGGATCAGGAGGGCGCGGAACACTGAAGCTTTCTTT. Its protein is CSARGIRRARNTEAFF.

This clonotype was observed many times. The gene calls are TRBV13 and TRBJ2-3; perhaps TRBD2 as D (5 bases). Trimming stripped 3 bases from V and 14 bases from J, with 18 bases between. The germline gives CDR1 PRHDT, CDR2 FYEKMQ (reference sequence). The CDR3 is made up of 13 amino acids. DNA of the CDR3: TGTGCCAGCAGCTTGCAAACCGGACTTGTCCTGTATTTT. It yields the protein CASSLQTGLVLYF. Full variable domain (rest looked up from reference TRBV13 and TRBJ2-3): AAGVIQSPRHLIKEKRETATLKCYPIPRHDTVYWYQQGPGQDPQFLISFYEKMQSDKGSIPDRFSAQQFSDYHSELNMSSLELGDSALYFCASSLQTGLVLYFGPGTRLTVL.

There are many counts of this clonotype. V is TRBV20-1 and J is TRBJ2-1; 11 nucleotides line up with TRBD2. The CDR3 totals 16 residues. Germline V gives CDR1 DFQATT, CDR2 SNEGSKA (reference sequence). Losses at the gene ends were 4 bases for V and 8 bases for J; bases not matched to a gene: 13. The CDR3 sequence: CSAMIGASGRPDEQFF. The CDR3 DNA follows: TGCAGTGCTATGATTGGGGCTAGCGGGAGGCCTGATGAGCAGTTCTTC.

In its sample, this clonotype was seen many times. The CDR3 DNA follows: TGTGCCAGCACCATCACCCCCCGGAATACGCAGTATTTT. It codes for CASTITPRNTQYF. The rearrangement uses TRBV28 and TRBJ2-3; D is ambiguous. Germline V gene data show CDR1 as MDHEN and CDR2 as SYDVKM. The CDR3 runs to 13 residues. V lost 7 bases and J lost 7, with 15 bases in between.

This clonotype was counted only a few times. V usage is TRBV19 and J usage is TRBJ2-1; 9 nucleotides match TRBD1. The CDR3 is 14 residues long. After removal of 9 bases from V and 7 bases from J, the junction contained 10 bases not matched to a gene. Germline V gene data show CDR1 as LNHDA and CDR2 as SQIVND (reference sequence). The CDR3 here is CASRERQGGNEQFF. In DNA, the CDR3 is TGTGCCAGCCGCGAAAGACAGGGGGGAAATGAGCAGTTCTTC.

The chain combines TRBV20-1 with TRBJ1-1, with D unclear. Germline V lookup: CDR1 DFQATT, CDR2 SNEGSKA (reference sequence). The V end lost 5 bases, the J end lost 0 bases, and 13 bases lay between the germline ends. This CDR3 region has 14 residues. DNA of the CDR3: TGCAGTGCTCTTCGGGGAGACATGAACACTGAAGCTTTCTTT. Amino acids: CSALRGDMNTEAFF.

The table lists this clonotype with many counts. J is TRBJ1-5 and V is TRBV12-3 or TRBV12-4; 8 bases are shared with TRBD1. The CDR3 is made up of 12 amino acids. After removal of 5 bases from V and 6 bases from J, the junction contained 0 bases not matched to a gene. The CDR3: CASSDRGQPQHF. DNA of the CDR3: TGTGCCAGCAGTGACAGGGGTCAGCCCCAGCATTTT.

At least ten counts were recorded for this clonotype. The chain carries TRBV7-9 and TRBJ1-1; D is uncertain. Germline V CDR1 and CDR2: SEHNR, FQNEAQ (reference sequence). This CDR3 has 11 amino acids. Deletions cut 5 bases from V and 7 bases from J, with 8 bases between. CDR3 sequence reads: CASSPAGEAFF. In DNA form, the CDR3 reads TGTGCCAGCAGCCCAGCGGGTGAAGCTTTCTTT.

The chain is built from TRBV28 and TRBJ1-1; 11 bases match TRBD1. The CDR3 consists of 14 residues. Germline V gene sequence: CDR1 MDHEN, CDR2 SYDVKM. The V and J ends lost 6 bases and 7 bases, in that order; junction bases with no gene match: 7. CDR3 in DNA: TGTGCCAGCAGACGGACAGGGGGCGAGTTTGAAGCTTTCTTT. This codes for CASRRTGGEFEAFF.

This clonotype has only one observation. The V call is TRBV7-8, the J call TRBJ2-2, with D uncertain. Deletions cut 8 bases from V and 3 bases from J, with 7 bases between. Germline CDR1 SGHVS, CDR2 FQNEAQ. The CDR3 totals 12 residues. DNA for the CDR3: TGTGCCAGCTTAGGCGACACCGGGGAGCTGTTTTTT. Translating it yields CASLGDTGELFF.

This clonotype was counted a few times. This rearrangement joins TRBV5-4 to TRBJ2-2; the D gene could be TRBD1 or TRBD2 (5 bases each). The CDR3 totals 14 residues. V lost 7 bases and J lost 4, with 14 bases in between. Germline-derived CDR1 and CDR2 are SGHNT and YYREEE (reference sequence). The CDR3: CASSRGERTGELFF. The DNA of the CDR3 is TGTGCCAGCTCTCGAGGGGAGCGCACCGGGGAGCTGTTTTTT.

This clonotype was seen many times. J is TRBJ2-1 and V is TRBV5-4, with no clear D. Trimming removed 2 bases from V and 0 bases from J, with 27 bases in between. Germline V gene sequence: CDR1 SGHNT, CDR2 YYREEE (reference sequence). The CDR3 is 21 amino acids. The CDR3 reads CASSFSSRKILGQSSYNEQFF. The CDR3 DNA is TGTGCCAGCAGCTTCTCTTCGAGGAAAATCCTAGGCCAGAGCTCCTACAATGAGCAGTTCTTC.

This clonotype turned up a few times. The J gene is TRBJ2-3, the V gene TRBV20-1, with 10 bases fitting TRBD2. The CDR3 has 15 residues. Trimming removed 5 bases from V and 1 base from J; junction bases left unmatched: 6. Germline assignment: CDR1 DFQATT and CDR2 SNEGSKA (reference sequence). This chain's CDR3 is CSASPGTSGTDTQYF. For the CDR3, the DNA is TGCAGTGCTTCCCCCGGGACTAGCGGCACAGATACGCAGTATTTT.

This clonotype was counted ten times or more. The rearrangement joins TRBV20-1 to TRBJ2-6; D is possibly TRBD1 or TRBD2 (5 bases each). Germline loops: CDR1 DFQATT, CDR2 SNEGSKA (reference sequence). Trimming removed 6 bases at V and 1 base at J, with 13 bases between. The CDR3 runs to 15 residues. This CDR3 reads CSAPPGQSGANVLTF. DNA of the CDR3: TGCAGTGCCCCCCCGGGGCAGTCTGGGGCCAACGTCCTGACTTTC.

CDR3 protein: CATSRSIMDGYTF. Written as DNA, the CDR3 is TGTGCCACCAGCAGATCAATTATGGATGGCTACACCTTC. The chain uses TRBV15 and TRBJ1-2; D unresolved. From germline, CDR1 is LNHNV and CDR2 YYDKDF (reference sequence). The CDR3 contains 13 residues. Trimming cost V 2 bases and J 6 bases, with 10 bases left between them.

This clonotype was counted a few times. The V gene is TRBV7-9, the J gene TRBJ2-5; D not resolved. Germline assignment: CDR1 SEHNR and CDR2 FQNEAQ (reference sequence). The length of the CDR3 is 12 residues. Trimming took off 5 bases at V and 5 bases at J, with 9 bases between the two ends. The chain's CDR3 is CASSGQVETQYF. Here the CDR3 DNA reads TGTGCCAGCAGCGGCCAGGTGGAGACCCAGTACTTC.

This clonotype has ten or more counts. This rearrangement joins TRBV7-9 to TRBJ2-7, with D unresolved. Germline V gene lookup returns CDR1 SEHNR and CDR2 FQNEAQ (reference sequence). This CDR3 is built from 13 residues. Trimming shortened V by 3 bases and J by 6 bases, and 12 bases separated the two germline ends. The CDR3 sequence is CASSFTLGGEQYF. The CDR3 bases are TGTGCCAGCAGCTTTACACTGGGTGGCGAGCAGTACTTC.

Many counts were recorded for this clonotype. The DNA of the CDR3 is TGTGCCAGCACTGAGGGAGGGCCCTACAATGAGCAGTTCTTC. Encoded protein: CASTEGGPYNEQFF. This chain links TRBV12-3 or TRBV12-4 with TRBJ2-1; 7 nucleotides align to TRBD2. The length of the CDR3 is 14 residues. J gave up 2 bases and V 7 bases, and 5 bases lay outside the gene matches.

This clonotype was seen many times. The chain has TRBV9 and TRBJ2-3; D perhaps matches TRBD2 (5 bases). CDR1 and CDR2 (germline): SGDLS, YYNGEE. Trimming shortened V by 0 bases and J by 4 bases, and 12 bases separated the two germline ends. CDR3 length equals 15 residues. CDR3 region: CASSVEEVSADTQYF. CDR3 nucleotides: TGTGCCAGCAGCGTAGAGGAGGTCAGCGCAGATACGCAGTATTTT.

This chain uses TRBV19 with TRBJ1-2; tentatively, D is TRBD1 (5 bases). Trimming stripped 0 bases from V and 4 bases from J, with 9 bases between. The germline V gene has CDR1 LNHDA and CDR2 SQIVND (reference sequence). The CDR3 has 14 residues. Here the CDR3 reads CASSIERDGYGYTF. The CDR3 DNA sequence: TGTGCCAGTAGTATAGAGCGGGACGGCTATGGCTACACCTTC.